This T cell receptor (beta chain) was documented in a study of early T cells in non-severe SARS-CoV-2 infection (dated by TCRdb to about 2021). About the full investigation: TCR sequencing used bulk RNA from unsorted whole blood, so alpha and beta chains could not be paired.

Receptor libraries were prepared by 5' RACE. The listed sequencing device is NextSeq 500. In the TCR library protocol, unique molecular identifiers were attached to individual cDNA molecules to correct for PCR bias and sequencing error. Both TCR alpha and beta chains were sequenced, and tight co-correlation was observed between alpha and beta sequence abundances in each sample. The authors' analysis ran thus. Decombinator V4 was used to perform V gene, J gene and CDR3 annotation of TCR sequences. Expanded TCRs were defined as changing significantly between any two time points under a Poisson model with p below 0.0001. TCR abundances were normalised to the total number of TCRs sequenced per sample and were expressed as counts per million. MAIT TCRs were defined by TRAV1-2 paired with TRAJ12, TRAJ20 or TRAJ33, and iNKT TCRs by TRAV10 paired with TRAJ18. VDJdb, accessed 1 November 2021, was searched for CMV, EBV and SARS-CoV-2 annotated TCRs, with TCRs annotated for multiple antigens excluded. TCRdb trimmed the raw reads at Q25, called clones with MiXCR and kept productive beta chains. Merged by CDR3 protein, the rows form single entries marked with the most common genes and DNA. The V and J calls and clone size are TCRdb's, not the authors'. This sample gives 25,000 to 30,000 distinct CDR3 sequences in total; around 4.5% of them show up just once. The ten largest clones represent roughly an eighth of the sample.

The study at large found these results: VDJdb matching was skewed toward anti-spike CD8 responses and likely underestimated virus-specific expansions, missing private and CD4 specificities.

The junction carries 6 bases between V and J, which are trimmed by 1 base and 0 bases respectively. The CDR3 contains 15 residues, cysteine and phenylalanine counted. CDR3 DNA only is kept here, 45 bases in frame from base 1. The germline V gene gives CDR1 as MDHEN and CDR2 as SYDVKM. Set within a cohort of healthcare workers in London, UK, this nested case-control study involved weekly PCR testing of nasopharyngeal swabs along with blood sampling. Healthcare workers were recruited during the week of the UK lockdown, between 23 and 31 March 2020, and followed weekly for up to roughly 15 weeks. As to this clonotype: Which antigen it targets is not known. No clone much larger than this one lies a single base away; base qualities are absent.

The sequence joins TRBV28 to TRBJ2-2; TRBD1 might be the D gene, on 5 matching bases. The clonotype comes from an adult who was a healthcare worker with PCR-confirmed SARS-CoV-2 infection or an uninfected control (not recorded which). The sequenced sample was whole blood. In nucleotide form, the sequence is TGTGCCAGCAGTTTATACAGGCCGAACACCGGGGAGCTGTTTTTT. Its amino acids are CASSLYRPNTGELFF.